This is a list of T cell receptor beta chains from one sample in a study of T cells in Graves' hyperthyroidism and ophthalmopathy. Via MiXCR, TCRdb re-called the multiplex PCR reads, giving one row per CDR3 protein. The sample lists fewer than 750,000 distinct CDR3 sequences; about 14% were seen once. Specimen: blood. The receptors were sampled from a woman aged 45-65 years with Graves' ophthalmopathy. Each CDR3 is given with its conserved first and last residue. The order of the fields is J gene, D gene, clone size, V gene, CDR3 DNA, CDR3 protein. D genes are given only for firm matches. Clone sizes are given selectively: once, few, many, or a class where the clone is expanded.

>TRBJ2-3|NA|many|TRBV2
TGTGCCAGCAGGTGGGGCGGGGCTAACACAGATACGCAGTATTTT
CASRWGGANTDTQYF
>TRBJ1-1|NA|many|TRBV20-1
TGCAGTGCTAGAGTTCCAGGGAGGAACACTGAAGCTTTCTTT
CSARVPGRNTEAFF
>TRBJ1-5|TRBD1|NA|TRBV19
TGTGCCAGTAGTATAGATCGACAGGGGTATAGCAATCAGCCCCAGCATTTT
CASSIDRQGYSNQPQHF
>TRBJ2-1|TRBD1|NA|TRBV6-2/TRBV6-3
TGTGCCAGCAGTCCCGGGACAGGGACGTGGGAAGAGCAGTTCTTC
CASSPGTGTWEEQFF
>TRBJ2-5|NA|few|TRBV4-1
TGCGCCAGCAGCCAGGAAACCGGGACCCCAGAAGGGACCCAGTACTTC
CASSQETGTPEGTQYF
>TRBJ1-1|NA|many|TRBV6-1
TGTGCCAGCAGTGAAAGCTCGGTCTCGAGCACTGAAGCTTTCTTT
CASSESSVSSTEAFF
>TRBJ2-3|NA|NA|TRBV24-1
TGTGCCACCAATCCCGGGACAAAAGGAGGTGCAGATACGCAGTATTTT
CATNPGTKGGADTQYF
>TRBJ2-1|NA|NA|TRBV4-2
TGTGCCAGCAGCCAAGAGAGGTACAATGAGCAGTTCTTC
CASSQERYNEQFF
>TRBJ1-2|NA|many|TRBV3-2
TGTGCCAGCAGCCCGTGTGACAGCCTCGATGGCTACACCTTC
CASSPCDSLDGYTF
>TRBJ2-2|NA|NA|TRBV10-3
TGTGCCATCAGTGAGAAGGGATTCGGTACCGCGAACACCGGGGAGCTGTTTTTT
CAISEKGFGTANTGELFF
>TRBJ1-2|TRBD1|many|TRBV27
TGTGCCAGCAGGGGACAGACAGACTATGGCTACACCTTC
CASRGQTDYGYTF
>TRBJ1-5|TRBD1|few|TRBV10-3
TGTGCCATCAGTGAGAGGACAGGGGGTCAGCCCCAGCATTTT
CAISERTGGQPQHF
>TRBJ2-5|TRBD2|NA|TRBV7-3
TGTGCCAGCAGCTCGACTAGCGGAGCAGATGAGTACCAAGAGACCCAGTACTTC
CASSSTSGADEYQETQYF
>TRBJ1-1|TRBD1|NA|TRBV6-2/TRBV6-3
TGTGCCGGCAGTTACGCAGGGGGCACTGAAGCTTTCTTT
CAGSYAGGTEAFF
>TRBJ1-2|NA|many|TRBV29-1
TGCAGCGTTGAGCGGACTCTAAACTATGGCTACACCTTC
CSVERTLNYGYTF
>TRBJ2-5|NA|many|TRBV20-1
TGCAGTGCTAGCGACGAGGGTGGAGAGACCCAGTACTTC
CSASDEGGETQYF
>TRBJ1-2|NA|NA|TRBV20-1
TGCAGTGCTCCTTCGCCCAGACAGTTCGGCTATGGCTACACCTTC
CSAPSPRQFGYGYTF
>TRBJ1-3|NA|few|TRBV5-1
TGCGCCAGCAGCCGAGACCCGGGTTTGACCTCTGGAAACACCATATATTTT
CASSRDPGLTSGNTIYF
>TRBJ1-3|NA|few|TRBV30
TGTGCCTGGAGTGCGGGGGCAGGGTTCCACTCTGGAAACACCATATATTTT
CAWSAGAGFHSGNTIYF
>TRBJ2-1|TRBD2|NA|TRBV19
TGTGCCAGTAGTATTGGAGGGACTAGCGGGATAGATGAGCAGTTCTTC
CASSIGGTSGIDEQFF
>TRBJ1-1|TRBD1|NA|TRBV27
TGTGCCAGCAGTTTAGGACAGGGCCGAATGAACACTGAAGCTTTCTTT
CASSLGQGRMNTEAFF
>TRBJ2-7|NA|many|TRBV18
TGTGCCAGCTCACCGTCCGCGGGACTGGACTACGAGCAGTACTTC
CASSPSAGLDYEQYF
>TRBJ2-3|TRBD2|NA|TRBV28
TGTACCAGCAGGGGAGGACTAGCGGGATTGTCGGATACGCAGTATTTT
CTSRGGLAGLSDTQYF
>TRBJ2-7|NA|NA|TRBV5-1
TGTGCCAGCAGCCGTCCCGACTCTGGCTACGAGCAGTACTTC
CASSRPDSGYEQYF
>TRBJ2-5|TRBD2|many|TRBV6-1
TGTGCCAGCAGTTCCACCCGGCCTAGCGGGAGAGAGACCCAGTACTTC
CASSSTRPSGRETQYF
>TRBJ2-7|NA|NA|TRBV19
TGTGCCAGTAGTATGAGGGACTCTGTTACCTACGAGCAGTACTTC
CASSMRDSVTYEQYF
>TRBJ2-2|TRBD1|many|TRBV28
TGTGCCAGCAGTGATCCGGGACAGGGGAACACCGGGGAGCTGTTTTTT
CASSDPGQGNTGELFF
>TRBJ2-5|TRBD2|few|TRBV18
TGTGCCAGCTCCCCTAGCGGGAGTGTGGAGACCCAGTACTTC
CASSPSGSVETQYF
>TRBJ2-7|NA|few|TRBV5-6
TGTGCCAGCAGCTTGGGGGGGGCTTTCGTGTACGAGCAGTACTTC
CASSLGGAFVYEQYF
>TRBJ1-3|NA|few|TRBV29-1
TGCAGCGTTGAAGCTTGGGGGCCCTCCTCTGGAAACACCATATATTTT
CSVEAWGPSSGNTIYF
>TRBJ2-2|NA|NA|TRBV7-8
TGTGCCAGCAGCTTAGGGGGCGGGTTCGGCGGGGAGCTGTTTTTT
CASSLGGGFGGELFF
>TRBJ1-2|NA|many|TRBV6-6
TGTGCCAGCAGTTACTCGAAGGGAGTAGTTGGCTACACCTTC
CASSYSKGVVGYTF
>TRBJ1-2|TRBD1|few|TRBV9
TGTGCCAGCAGCACCACCCCGGGACAGGGGTCCTACTTCTATGGCTACACCTTC
CASSTTPGQGSYFYGYTF
>TRBJ1-5|NA|many|TRBV30
TGTGCCTGGAGCTCAACAGGGCTTCAGCAGCCCCAGCATTTT
CAWSSTGLQQPQHF
>TRBJ2-1|NA|NA|TRBV20-1
TGCAGTGCTAGGGGGGATAGCTCCTACAATGAGCGGTTCTTC
CSARGDSSYNERFF
>TRBJ1-5|NA|many|TRBV12-3/TRBV12-4
TGTGCCAGCAGTTTTAGGGAACAGCCCCAGCATTTT
CASSFREQPQHF